These 11 T cell receptor beta chains share one sample of origin, sequenced in a study of blood T cell repertoires in COVID-19. Only in-frame clones appear in the TCRdb table, and some are missing; sequencing was by immunoSEQ multiplex PCR. In the table there are 170,000 or so clones, roughly nine tenths of which are singletons. The sequenced sample was peripheral blood. These receptors were collected from a man in his forties or fifties with acute or convalescent COVID-19.

The chain recombines TRBV7-8 with TRBJ2-1, with TRBD2 identical over 14 bases. This CDR3 is built from 17 residues. Looked up from germline, CDR1 is SGHVS and CDR2 is FQNEAQ. With 2 bases clipped from V and 7 bases from J, the junction kept 7 bases outside the gene matches. CDR3 sequence reads: CASSLTGTSGSMNEQFF. CDR3 DNA sequence: TGTGCCAGCAGCTTAACCGGGACTAGCGGGAGTATGAATGAGCAGTTCTTC.

V gene TRBV6-6 combines with J gene TRBJ1-2, with D possibly being TRBD1 (6 bases). This CDR3 has 15 residues. Germline V gene data show CDR1 as MNHNY and CDR2 as SVGAGI (reference sequence). Trimming took off 4 bases at V and 7 bases at J, with 19 bases between the two ends. Here the CDR3 DNA reads TGTGCCAGCAGTTCCTCCGGACAGCCATTAAGTGGCTACACCTTC. Its translation: CASSSSGQPLSGYTF.

The J gene is TRBJ2-2, the V gene TRBV6-2 or TRBV6-3, with D possibly matching TRBD2 (6 bases). The CDR3 extends over 18 amino acids. Trimming left V 2 bases short and J 0 bases short, with 16 bases between. CDR1 MNHEY and CDR2 SVGEGT come from the germline V gene. CDR3 bases: TGTGCCAGCAGTTACGGGGGACTTTCTTTTTCGAACACCGGGGAGCTGTTTTTT. Protein sequence: CASSYGGLSFSNTGELFF.

V gene TRBV7-9 combines with J gene TRBJ1-2; 8 bases agree with TRBD1. The CDR3 is made up of 14 amino acids. The germline gives CDR1 SEHNR, CDR2 FQNEAQ (reference sequence). With V trimmed by 5 bases and J by 8 bases, 10 bases remained unmatched. The CDR3 DNA reads as TGTGCCAGCAGCCCCTGGACAGGGTTTCGGGGCTACACCTTC. This encodes CASSPWTGFRGYTF. Using reference TRBV7-9 and TRBJ1-2 for the parts outside the CDR3, the full variable domain is DTGVSQNPRHKITKRGQNVTFRCDPISEHNRLYWYRQTLGQGPEFLTYFQNEAQLEKSRLLSDRFSAERPKGSFSTLEIQRTEQGDSAMYLCASSPWTGFRGYTFGSGTRLTVV.

The chain employs TRBV5-1 and TRBJ2-2; 10 bases are shared with TRBD2. Germline lookup yields CDR1 SGHRS and CDR2 YFSETQ. The CDR3 sequence is 18 residues long. V was clipped by 4 bases and J by 0 bases; unmatched bases: 9. The CDR3 sequence: CASSLPPSGGTNTGELFF. CDR3 nucleotide sequence: TGCGCCAGCAGCCTCCCCCCTAGCGGGGGAACGAACACCGGGGAGCTGTTTTTT.

The V gene is TRBV11-1, the J gene TRBJ2-7, with D possibly TRBD1 on 5 matching bases. Germline CDR1 and CDR2: SGHAT and FQDESV (reference sequence). Trimming stripped 5 bases from V and 7 bases from J, with 18 bases between. CDR3 size: 14 residues. The CDR3 is CASSVTRVLGEQYF. The CDR3 region has the DNA TGTGCCAGCAGCGTAACCAGGGTTTTAGGTGAGCAGTACTTC.

The chain links TRBV2 to TRBJ1-1, with D possibly being TRBD1 (6 bases). V dropped 8 bases and J dropped 0 bases, with 13 bases sitting between them. The length of the CDR3 is 14 residues. CDR1 is SNHLY and CDR2 is FYNNEI in the germline V gene. The CDR3 loop reads CASCRDTMNTEAFF. Here the CDR3 DNA reads TGTGCCAGCTGCCGGGACACTATGAACACTGAAGCTTTCTTT.

The chain recombines TRBV28 with TRBJ2-7; 9 bases line up with TRBD1. Losses at the gene ends were 8 bases for V and 1 base for J; bases not matched to a gene: 15. This CDR3 has 17 amino acids. Germline CDR1 MDHEN, CDR2 SYDVKM. In DNA, the CDR3 is TGTGCCAGCTCCCCCGCCGGGACAGGGACCCCTTCCTACGAGCAGTACGTC. This codes for CASSPAGTGTPSYEQYV.

The chain recombines TRBV5-1 with TRBJ2-7, with TRBD1 matching 9 bases. There are 13 residues in the CDR3. The V segment lost 5 bases and the J segment 7 bases; nucleotides outside the gene matches: 7. Germline values: CDR1 SGHRS, CDR2 YFSETQ. The CDR3, as DNA: TGCGCCAGCAGTGAAGGACAGGGGTGGGAGCAGTACGTC. Its protein is CASSEGQGWEQYV.

This chain joins TRBV28 and TRBJ2-1, with no clear D. Germline V gene data show CDR1 as MDHEN and CDR2 as SYDVKM. With 6 bases removed from V and 2 bases from J, the gap between germline ends came to 8 bases. The CDR3 runs to 13 residues. As DNA, the CDR3 is TGTGCCAGCAGCCTCTCCCCCTACAATGAGCAGTTCTTC. Protein sequence: CASSLSPYNEQFF.

The chain couples TRBV5-6 to TRBJ1-2, with 9 bases identical to TRBD1. With V trimmed by 4 bases and J by 4 bases, 8 bases remained unmatched. The CDR3 has 15 amino acids. The germline gives CDR1 SGHDT, CDR2 YYEEEE. The CDR3 region has the DNA TGTGCCAGCAGCAAGGGGACAGGGCCTGTCTATGGCTACACCTTC. Residues: CASSKGTGPVYGYTF. The full variable domain, with the rest looked up from reference TRBV5-6 and TRBJ1-2, is DAGVTQSPTHLIKTRGQQVTLRCSPKSGHDTVSWYQQALGQGPQFIFQYYEEEERQRGNFPDRFSGHQFPNYSSELNVNALLLGDSALYLCASSKGTGPVYGYTFGSGTRLTVV.